Each of the 18 T cell receptor beta chains below was sequenced from the same sample in a study of blood T cell repertoires in COVID-19. Sequenced by immunoSEQ multiplex PCR; TCRdb stores in-frame clones only, minus some. The sample has about 300,000 clones; roughly nine tenths are singletons. The sample consisted of peripheral blood. Source of these receptors: a man between 18 and 29 years old who had recovered from COVID-19.

The chain links TRBV7-9 to TRBJ2-2, with TRBD2 matching over 13 bases. The CDR3 consists of 18 residues. J gave up 6 bases and V 7 bases, and 14 bases lay outside the gene matches. Germline V gene lookup returns CDR1 SEHNR and CDR2 FQNEAQ (reference sequence). The CDR3 coding sequence is TGTGCCAGCACCCCACCTTCCGGACTAGCGGGAGTCTCCGGGGAGCTGTTTTTT. Translated, it gives CASTPPSGLAGVSGELFF.

The chain uses TRBV7-6 and TRBJ1-5; D is undetermined. Trimming stripped 6 bases from V and 5 bases from J, with 11 bases between. The germline CDR1 and CDR2 sequences are SGHVS and FNYEAQ. CDR3 length: 13 residues. CDR3 in DNA: TGTGCCAGCAGTCCCGGCAGCGATCAGCCCCAGCATTTT. Translated, it gives CASSPGSDQPQHF.

J is TRBJ1-1 and V is TRBV20-1; no clear D. The V and J ends lost 3 bases and 3 bases respectively, with 14 bases between them. CDR3 length: 14 amino acids. Germline V CDR1 and CDR2: DFQATT, SNEGSKA (reference sequence). The DNA of the CDR3 is TGCAGTGCTAGTGTTTTCGGAGACCACACTGAAGCTTTCTTT. Translation: CSASVFGDHTEAFF.

The chain couples TRBV19 to TRBJ1-2; 8 bases line up with TRBD1. Germline CDR1 LNHDA, CDR2 SQIVND (reference sequence). After removal of 9 bases from V and 7 bases from J, the junction contained 10 bases not matched to a gene. The CDR3 is 13 residues long. In DNA form, the CDR3 reads TGTGCCAGCAAAACAGGGGGGTGGGCTGGCTACACCTTC. Translated: CASKTGGWAGYTF.

The rearrangement uses TRBV4-1 and TRBJ2-7; TRBD1 aligns across 7 bases. This CDR3 is 14 amino acids long. J was trimmed by 5 bases and V by 0 bases; bases with no gene match: 4. Germline CDR1 reads MGHRA; CDR2 reads YSYEKL. The CDR3 sequence: CASSQDPGGNEQYF. The CDR3 region has the DNA TGCGCCAGCAGCCAAGATCCAGGGGGAAACGAGCAGTACTTC.

This chain connects TRBV6-2 or TRBV6-3 to TRBJ2-5, with D perhaps TRBD1 (5 bases). This CDR3 spans 13 amino acids. Trimming pared 4 bases from V and 5 bases from J, leaving 11 bases between. CDR1 is MNHEY and CDR2 is SVGEGT in the germline V gene. The CDR3 nucleotides read TGTGCCAGCAGTTCAGGGCTCGTGGAGACCCAGTACTTC. Translation gives CASSSGLVETQYF.

The rearrangement joins TRBV3-1 (or the pseudogene TRBV3-2) to TRBJ2-7; D perhaps matches TRBD2 (5 bases). This CDR3 is built from 15 residues. Per germline, CDR1 LGHDT and CDR2 YNNKEL (reference sequence). Trimming took off 0 bases at V and 2 bases at J, with 11 bases between the two ends. CDR3 DNA: TGTGCCAGCAGCCAAGATCCCGGACTCCCCTACGAGCAGTACTTC. Protein product: CASSQDPGLPYEQYF.

The chain couples TRBV7-9 to TRBJ1-5, with D possibly matching TRBD1 (6 bases). Per the germline V gene, CDR1 is SEHNR and CDR2 is FQNEAQ (reference sequence). This CDR3 has 14 residues. V lost 7 bases and J lost 7, with 17 bases in between. In DNA form, the CDR3 reads TGTGCCAGCACCCCGTCAGGGGACGGGCAGCCCCAGCATTTT. As protein: CASTPSGDGQPQHF.

The chain couples TRBV3-1 (or the pseudogene TRBV3-2) to TRBJ2-3; 11 positions match TRBD2. CDR3 length: 16 amino acids. Unmatched junction bases numbered 3, after V lost 4 bases and J lost 0 bases. The germline V gene has CDR1 LGHDT and CDR2 YNNKEL (reference sequence). Here the CDR3 DNA reads TGTGCCAGCAGCCTACTAGCGGGGGTCAGCACAGATACGCAGTATTTT. Its protein is CASSLLAGVSTDTQYF.

This sequence joins TRBV19 and TRBJ2-7; D possibly corresponds to TRBD2 (5 bases). CDR3 size: 14 residues. Between the trimmed V and J ends, which lost 4 bases and 7 bases, there was a span of 17 bases. Germline V gives CDR1 LNHDA, CDR2 SQIVND (reference sequence). The CDR3 spells CASSNTVPSGEQYF. The CDR3, as DNA: TGTGCCAGTAGTAACACCGTACCCTCGGGGGAGCAGTACTTC.

The rearrangement uses TRBV27 and TRBJ2-7, with TRBD1 matching 12 bases. V was clipped by 1 base and J by 5 bases; unmatched bases: 3. Germline CDR1 and CDR2: MNHEY and SMNVEV (reference sequence). The CDR3 runs 15 residues. The CDR3 DNA sequence: TGTGCCAGCAGTTTATGGGGACAGGGGGCGAACGAGCAGTACTTC. Its translation is CASSLWGQGANEQYF.

The chain is built from TRBV13 and TRBJ2-2; 7 bases are shared with TRBD2. This CDR3 spans 17 amino acids. The J segment lost 1 base and the V segment lost 8 bases, leaving 13 bases of the junction unmatched. The germline gives CDR1 PRHDT, CDR2 FYEKMQ (reference sequence). The chain's CDR3 is CASASETSDQNTGELFF. DNA for the CDR3: TGTGCCAGCGCCTCTGAAACTAGCGACCAGAACACCGGGGAGCTGTTTTTT.

This rearrangement joins TRBV7-6 to TRBJ2-1, with 8 bases fitting TRBD2. Trimming cost V 1 base and J 2 bases; bases outside gene matches: 4. This CDR3 is built from 16 residues. The germline V gene encodes CDR1 SGHVS and CDR2 FNYEAQ. The CDR3 protein is CASSLGSGTPYNEQFF. The CDR3 region has the DNA TGTGCCAGCAGCTTAGGTAGCGGGACCCCCTACAATGAGCAGTTCTTC.

V usage is TRBV6-6 and J usage is TRBJ1-5, with D unresolved. Between the trimmed V and J ends, which lost 7 bases and 2 bases, there was a span of 9 bases. The CDR3 runs to 13 residues. Germline assignment: CDR1 MNHNY and CDR2 SVGAGI (reference sequence). The CDR3 sequence: CASKESRNQPQHF. The CDR3 coding sequence is TGTGCCAGCAAGGAGAGCCGCAATCAGCCCCAGCATTTT.

The chain links TRBV15 to TRBJ2-1; D is unresolved. This CDR3 has 16 residues. From germline, CDR1 is LNHNV and CDR2 YYDKDF (reference sequence). V shed 0 bases and J shed 7 bases, with 16 bases lying between them. The CDR3 bases are TGTGCCACCAGCAGAGATTCGGCTTTAGAGAGGAATGAGCAGTTCTTC. This sequence encodes CATSRDSALERNEQFF. Full variable domain (missing parts from reference TRBV15 and TRBJ2-1): DAMVIQNPRYQVTQFGKPVTLSCSQTLNHNVMYWYQQKSSQAPKLLFHYYDKDFNNEADTPDNFQSRRPNTSFCFLDIRSPGLGDTAMYLCATSRDSALERNEQFFGPGTRLTVL.

CDR3 in amino acids: CASSGPAGGQETQYF. CDR3 nucleotide sequence: TGTGCCAGCAGTGGCCCGGCGGGCGGCCAAGAGACCCAGTACTTC. This chain joins TRBV2 and TRBJ2-5; tentative D call: TRBD2 (5 bases). The CDR3 consists of 15 residues. Germline CDR1 is SNHLY and CDR2 is FYNNEI. Trimming cost V 4 bases and J 1 base, with 13 bases left between them.

This chain connects TRBV6-1 to TRBJ1-6; TRBD1 matches at 8 bases. With V trimmed by 0 bases and J by 10 bases, 5 bases remained unmatched. Germline CDR1 reads MNHNS; CDR2 reads SASEGT. The length of the CDR3 is 15 residues. DNA of the CDR3: TGTGCCAGCAGTGAAGCCCGGACAGGGCGATCACCCCTCCACTTT. Its protein product is CASSEARTGRSPLHF.

The chain uses TRBV18 and TRBJ2-3; the match to TRBD2 covers 12 bases. With V trimmed by 1 base and J by 5 bases, 1 base remained unmatched. CDR1 and CDR2 (germline): KGHSH, LQKENI. CDR3 length: 15 amino acids. CDR3 sequence (DNA): TGTGCCAGCTCACCACGGACTAGCGGGGAAGATACGCAGTATTTT. This codes for CASSPRTSGEDTQYF.